What follows is one TCR beta chain and its context. Its antigen remains undetermined. No clone much larger than this one lies a single base away; base qualities are absent. The sample comes from a study of OX40 agonist ivuxolimab in advanced cancers. Regarding the study in general: The costimulatory receptor OX40 (CD134) was targeted by ivuxolimab, a fully human IgG2 agonistic monoclonal antibody. Intravenous ivuxolimab was administered to patients every 2 weeks at six dose levels: 0.01, 0.1, 0.3, 1.5, 3 and 10 mg/kg. Of the roughly 54 dose-escalation patients, hepatocellular carcinoma was present in approximately 20, melanoma in around 15, renal cell carcinoma in 9 and head and neck cancer in 9. The dose-escalation cohort was approximately 83% male with a mean age of around 62 years, ranging from roughly 23 to 80. Patients were allowed to have had prior anti-PD-1, anti-PD-L1 or anti-CTLA-4 therapy, and 30% to 40% of the dose-escalation patients had been treated with checkpoint inhibitors. Partial responses occurred in three dose-escalation patients, of whom one had hepatocellular carcinoma and two had cutaneous melanoma. Peripheral TCRbeta sequencing aimed to test whether ivuxolimab altered TCR sequence diversity and caused clonal T-cell expansion. The paper covers the monotherapy dose-escalation part of the phase I ivuxolimab trial, which included N ≈ 52 patients.

The trial excluded patients who had a history of autoimmune disease or who were on systemic immunosuppression. Peripheral blood for TCR sequencing was drawn from every dose cohort at baseline, at cycle 4 day 1 and at cycle 7 day 1. Samples came from an open-label, multicenter, first-in-human phase I dose-escalation trial of ivuxolimab. Adults with locally advanced or metastatic melanoma, renal cell carcinoma, hepatocellular carcinoma or head and neck squamous cell carcinoma were enrolled in the trial. Before TCR sequencing, CD4+ T cells and CD8+ T cells from peripheral blood were sorted into separate populations. Genomic DNA was isolated from the sorted cells so that the TCRbeta CDR3 region could be sequenced. TCRbeta CDR3 regions were sequenced using the immunoSEQ Assay. TCRdb obtained this table from immuneACCESS and retained in-frame rearrangements with V and J assigned. These tables miss some clones; where compared with another copy, unresolved V genes account for less than half of the shortfall, and the remainder is unexplained. This sample gives tens of thousands of clones in total; approximately 95% of them show up just once. The ten largest make up about 11% of the sample.

From the cysteine up to the phenylalanine, the CDR3 has a length of 15 residues. Only the CDR3 region is kept as DNA, spanning 45 bases read in frame from base 1. The germline V gene sets CDR1 to SQVTM and CDR2 to ANQGSEA. Trimmed from V: 5 bases; trimmed from J: 6 bases; junction bases lacking a gene match: 11. What the study reported, not specific to this receptor: In the 0.1-3.0 mg/kg groups, partial responders were among the patients with the lowest normalized peripheral clonal expansion, particularly in CD8+ T cells. After ivuxolimab, expanded clones were on average more numerous among CD8+ T cells than among CD4+ T cells. Which antigens the clonally expanded peripheral T cells were specific for was not determined. Low levels of normalized T-cell clonal expansion were also seen in some patients who did not respond. At doses of 0.1 to 3.0 mg/kg, clonal expansion of both CD4+ and CD8+ blood T cells was observed from baseline to week 6.

This sample comprised CD4+ or CD8+ T cells sorted from blood, obtained in a trial of the OX40 agonist ivuxolimab. The origin of this receptor is an adult with an advanced solid tumor such as melanoma, head and neck, liver or kidney cancer. The chain employs TRBV29-1 and TRBJ2-1; 9 bases in the middle match TRBD1. The CDR3 region has the sequence CSVSPGTGTGNEQFF. The nucleotide sequence is TGCAGCGTTTCCCCTGGGACAGGGACGGGCAATGAGCAGTTCTTC.